The 13 T cell receptor beta chains below all came from one sample that was sequenced in a study of monozygotic twins with inflammatory bowel disease (dated 2019 in TCRdb). Library method: 5' RACE. TCRdb records Illumina HiSeq 2500 as the sequencer. Once TCRdb had reprocessed the reads, it stored one entry per CDR3 protein sequence and supplied no DNA. In this sample's table one finds 350,000 to 500,000 distinct CDR3 sequences. The ten largest clones represent 2.4% of the sample. Sequencing was done on a sample of blood. The receptors here all came from a human donor with ulcerative colitis or Crohn's disease, or a healthy co-twin of an affected twin (not recorded which).

The gene calls are TRBV11-1 and TRBJ2-7; TCRdb lists TRBD1, though no DNA is available to test this call. Germline values: CDR1 SGHAT, CDR2 FQDESV (reference sequence). CDR3 size: 14 residues. CDR3 sequence: CASSFTGQGYEQYF.

V is TRBV14 and J is TRBJ2-2; TCRdb designates TRBD1, a call that cannot be tested without DNA. This CDR3 is 16 amino acids long. Germline-derived CDR1 and CDR2 are SGHDN and FVKESK. The CDR3 protein is CASSHPDRARTGELFF.

This chain links TRBV12-3 or TRBV12-4 with TRBJ1-1. CDR3 size: 11 residues. The CDR3 sequence is CASSGVTEAFF.

The chain recombines TRBV7-2 with TRBJ2-1; TCRdb outputs TRBD1, but without DNA this stays unchecked. The CDR3 totals 14 residues. Germline V gene sequence: CDR1 SGHTA, CDR2 FQGNSA. CDR3 sequence reads: CASSHQWTDEEQFF.

This rearrangement joins TRBV19 to TRBJ2-3; without DNA, the TCRdb call of TRBD1 cannot be checked. Germline CDR1 and CDR2: LNHDA and SQIVND (reference sequence). The CDR3 is 13 residues long. The CDR3: CASWDRLTDTQYF.

The chain employs TRBV20-1 and TRBJ2-7; checking the TCRdb D call of TRBD2 is not possible without DNA. This CDR3 has 14 residues. Germline V gene sequence: CDR1 DFQATT, CDR2 SNEGSKA (reference sequence). CDR3 sequence: CSAETSGASYEQYF.

J is TRBJ2-1 and V is TRBV11-2; lacking DNA, the TRBD2 call made by TCRdb goes unchecked. CDR1 and CDR2 from the germline V gene are SGHAT and FQNNGV. The CDR3 consists of 18 residues. CDR3 in amino acids: CASSSIGMRGGLRNEQFF.

This chain joins TRBV7-2 and TRBJ2-3; TCRdb outputs TRBD2, but without DNA this stays unchecked. CDR1 and CDR2 from the germline V gene are SGHTA and FQGNSA. There are 17 residues in the CDR3. CDR3 sequence: CASSLAGLAGYTDTQYF.

The chain links TRBV7-9 to TRBJ1-3. In germline, CDR1 is SEHNR, CDR2 FQNEAQ (reference sequence). This CDR3 region has 14 residues. CDR3 loop: CASSLAGLGNTIYF.

The gene calls are TRBV7-2 and TRBJ1-2. Germline lookup yields CDR1 SGHTA and CDR2 FQGNSA. The CDR3 has 12 residues. The CDR3 region is CASSSGRYGYTF.

The chain uses TRBV7-2 and TRBJ2-7. Germline V gene lookup returns CDR1 SGHTA and CDR2 FQGNSA. This CDR3 spans 11 amino acids. CDR3 sequence reads: CASSLAFEQYF. The complete variable domain, with remaining parts taken from reference TRBV7-2 and TRBJ2-7, reads GAGVSQSPSNKVTEKGKDVELRCDPISGHTALYWYRQSLGQGLEFLIYFQGNSAPDKSGLPSDRFSAERTGGSVSTLTIQRTQQEDSAVYLCASSLAFEQYFGPGTRLTVT.

V usage is TRBV5-1 and J usage is TRBJ1-1; with no DNA, the TCRdb D assignment of TRBD1 cannot be verified. CDR3 length equals 16 residues. Germline CDR1 is SGHRS and CDR2 is YFSETQ. The CDR3 here is CASSFDRGPPNTEAFF. Supplemented by reference TRBV5-1 and TRBJ1-1, the full variable domain reads KAGVTQTPRYLIKTRGQQVTLSCSPISGHRSVSWYQQTPGQGLQFLFEYFSETQRNKGNFPGRFSGRQFSNSRSEMNVSTLELGDSALYLCASSFDRGPPNTEAFFGQGTRLTVV.

The gene calls are TRBV10-3 and TRBJ2-3. CDR3 length: 13 amino acids. Germline-derived CDR1 and CDR2 are ENHRY and SYGVKD. The CDR3 region is CAISGTSADTQYF.